The text below deals with one T cell receptor beta chain. The data belong to a study of CD8+ T cells in alopecia areata. V was cut by 3 bases and J by 3 bases, with 12 bases left in between. There are 14 residues in the CDR3. The germline V gene has CDR1 KGHSH and CDR2 LQKENI. Treatment defined: oral pan-JAK inhibitor, 5-10 mg twice daily. RNA extraction was followed by reverse transcription into cDNA, which acted as the sequencing template. Libraries were prepared by immunoSEQ multiplex PCR; TCRdb keeps only in-frame clonotypes and omits some of them. The sample carries around 300,000 clones, about three fifths recorded once.

The chain couples TRBV18 to TRBJ2-7, with D hard to call. This TCR was sampled from a human donor with alopecia areata. This material consisted of CD4+ T cells sorted from blood, taken around week 52, from a patient treated with tofacitinib. Written as DNA, the CDR3 is TGTGCCAGCTCACCCAATCCGGATTTCTACGAGCAGTACTTC. It is translated as CASSPNPDFYEQYF.